Listed below are T cell receptor beta chains from one sample, sequenced in a study of glioma-infiltrating T cells after dendritic cell vaccination. Clones were read by immunoSEQ multiplex PCR, and TCRdb kept only the in-frame ones, dropping some. The sample consists of about 65,000 clones, 86% of them appearing once. This specimen consisted of blood, obtained after dendritic cell vaccination. These receptors were collected from a human donor with glioblastoma. The CDR3 runs from the conserved cysteine through the conserved F or W. The order of the fields is V gene, D gene, J gene, clone size, CDR3 DNA, CDR3 protein. A D gene is named only where the DNA matches it firmly. The size entry is marked missing in some rows and otherwise reads once, few, many or a size class.

TRBV11-2	TRBD2	TRBJ2-7	-	TGTGCCAGCAGCAGGGGACTAGCGGGAGGCTACGAGCAGTACTTC	CASSRGLAGGYEQYF
TRBV5-1	-	TRBJ1-1	-	TGCGCCAGCAGCTTACCGGGTCGCACTGAAGCTTTCTTT	CASSLPGRTEAFF
TRBV5-1	TRBD1	TRBJ1-3	-	TGCGCCAGCAGCTTGGGACACAGGGGTGGAATATCTGGAAACACCATATATTTT	CASSLGHRGGISGNTIYF
TRBV19	TRBD1	TRBJ1-2	-	TGTGCCAGTAAACCCCCGGGACAGTCCTATGGCTACACCTTC	CASKPPGQSYGYTF
TRBV9	TRBD1	TRBJ2-1	-	TGTGCCAGCAGCCAACAGGGGAATGAGCAGTTCTTC	CASSQQGNEQFF
TRBV7-2	TRBD1	TRBJ1-4	-	TGTGCCAGCAGCTCACCCGGGACAGAGAGGGGAAAACTGTTTTTT	CASSSPGTERGKLFF
TRBV4-3	TRBD1	TRBJ2-7	-	TGCGCCAGCAGCCAAGGGGGGACAGGGGGACACGAGCAGTACTTC	CASSQGGTGGHEQYF
TRBV7-2	TRBD2	TRBJ2-7	-	TGTGCCAGCAGTCCACCGGGTAGCGGGGCCTCCTACGAGCAGTACTTC	CASSPPGSGASYEQYF
TRBV9	TRBD1	TRBJ1-2	-	TGTGCCAGCAGCGTAGCCCTGGACAGGATTAACTATGGCTACACCTTC	CASSVALDRINYGYTF
TRBV7-2	TRBD2	TRBJ2-1	-	TGTGCCACCATAGCGGGGGAATACAATGAGCAGTTCTTC	CATIAGEYNEQFF
TRBV7-9	-	TRBJ1-4	-	TGTGCCAGCAGCTTAGTAAGCGGGACTAATGAAAAACTGTTTTTT	CASSLVSGTNEKLFF
TRBV11-2	-	TRBJ2-5	-	TGTGCCAGCAAGAGGGTGGGAGAGGGAGAGACCCAGTACTTC	CASKRVGEGETQYF
TRBV6-1	TRBD1	TRBJ2-7	-	TGTGCCAGCAGTTCGACCGGGACAGGGGGGTACGAGCAGTACTTC	CASSSTGTGGYEQYF
TRBV19	TRBD1	TRBJ2-2	-	TGTGCCAGTTGGGTGGGACAGTCTGGCACCGGGGAGCTGTTTTTT	CASWVGQSGTGELFF
TRBV6-5	TRBD1	TRBJ1-3	-	TGTGCCAGCAAGGACAGGGGGACTGGAAACACCATATATTTT	CASKDRGTGNTIYF
TRBV5-8	-	TRBJ1-4	few	TGTGCCAGCAGCTCCGGGACTGTGAATGAAAAACTGTTTTTT	CASSSGTVNEKLFF
TRBV7-3	TRBD2	TRBJ2-5	-	TGTGCCAGCAGCTTTTCTAGCGGGAGTGAGACCCAGTACTTC	CASSFSSGSETQYF
TRBV5-1	-	TRBJ1-5	-	TGCGCCAGCAGCTTCGAGGGCCCTAATCAGCCCCAGCATTTT	CASSFEGPNQPQHF
TRBV29-1	TRBD1	TRBJ1-1	-	TGCAGCGTTGACCCGGGGACAGGGTCCGCTGAAGCTTTCTTT	CSVDPGTGSAEAFF
TRBV5-1	-	TRBJ1-1	-	TGCGCCAGCAGCCATACACTAGCAAGGACTGAAGCTTTCTTT	CASSHTLARTEAFF
TRBV25-1	TRBD2	TRBJ2-1	-	TGTGCCAGCAGTGCCCGGGGAAGCGGGGGGAACTACAATGAGCAGTTCTTC	CASSARGSGGNYNEQFF
TRBV7-2	TRBD2	TRBJ2-7	-	TGTGCCAGCAGCTTAGGACTAGCGGGAGGGGATGAGCAGTACTTC	CASSLGLAGGDEQYF
TRBV6-6	TRBD1	TRBJ1-2	-	TGTGCCAGCAGCACGGACAGGACAACCTTCTATGGCTACACCTTC	CASSTDRTTFYGYTF
TRBV30	-	TRBJ1-1	-	TGTGCCTGGATCCGCGGCCAGGGCTTTAACACTGAAGCTTTCTTT	CAWIRGQGFNTEAFF
TRBV2	-	TRBJ2-3	-	TGTGCCAGCAGTGTGATTGGAGGTACTAGCACAGATACGCAGTATTTT	CASSVIGGTSTDTQYF
TRBV28	-	TRBJ1-5	-	TGTGCCAGCAGTACCATAGACAGTAACAGCAATCAGCCCCAGCATTTT	CASSTIDSNSNQPQHF
TRBV4-3	TRBD1	TRBJ2-3	-	TGCGCCAGCAGCCAAGATGTGGGGACAGGGGGAAGCACAGATACGCAGTATTTT	CASSQDVGTGGSTDTQYF
TRBV30	-	TRBJ2-1	-	TGTGCCTGGAGCTCTGGGGGCCCCTACAATGAGCAGTTCTTC	CAWSSGGPYNEQFF
TRBV5-1	-	TRBJ1-2	-	TGCGCCAGCAGCTTGAGCGCAGGGCCGGTGAATGGCTACACCTTC	CASSLSAGPVNGYTF
TRBV5-8	TRBD1	TRBJ2-2	-	TGTGCCAGCAGCTTGGGGACAGGGCGCACCGGGGAGCTGTTTTTT	CASSLGTGRTGELFF
TRBV30	TRBD1	TRBJ2-7	-	TGTGCCTGGGCGGGACAGGGGGCCTCCTACGAGCAGTACTTC	CAWAGQGASYEQYF
TRBV10-3	-	TRBJ2-2	-	TGTGCCATCAGTGACAGGGAAAACACCGGGGAGCTGTTTTTT	CAISDRENTGELFF
TRBV19	-	TRBJ1-2	-	TGTGCCAGTGAAACGCCGGGGGGCTATGGCTACACCTTC	CASETPGGYGYTF
TRBV19	-	TRBJ2-1	-	TGTGCCAGTAGTATGCAGGGGAACTACAATGAGCAGTTCTTC	CASSMQGNYNEQFF
TRBV6-1	TRBD1	TRBJ1-4	few	TGTGCCAGCAGGACAGGGGGCTCTAATGAAAAACTGTTTTTT	CASRTGGSNEKLFF
TRBV4-3	TRBD2	TRBJ2-1	-	TGCGCCAGCAGCCAAACTAGCGGAACAATATACAATGAGCAGTTCTTC	CASSQTSGTIYNEQFF
TRBV29-1	-	TRBJ2-5	-	TGCAGCGTTAAGAGACAGATCCAAGAGACCCAGTACTTC	CSVKRQIQETQYF